A selection of T cell receptor beta chains follows, all from one sample in a study of cytomegalovirus exposure and HLA in healthy donors. The repertoire was sequenced with immunoSEQ multiplex PCR; TCRdb's copy has only in-frame clones and lacks some. The sample consists of approximately 70,000 clones, approximately 94% of them appearing once. The sequenced sample consisted of PBMCs. Every receptor here comes from a woman between 18 and 29 years old in good health and CMV-seronegative. Each CDR3 is given with its conserved first and last residue. Each record gives: J gene, clone size, V gene, D gene, CDR3 length, CDR3 DNA, CDR3 protein. The D gene is left open where the match is weak. Clone size is shown for a subset of rows, as once, few, many or a class of expanded clone.

>TRBJ2-5|.|TRBV9|TRBD2|15
TGTGCCAGCAGTCCCAAGCGGGGGGGCCTGGAGACCCAGTACTTC
CASSPKRGGLETQYF
>TRBJ1-2|.|TRBV11-2|.|13
TGTGCCAGCAGCGCCTGGGACACCCGAGGCTACACCTTC
CASSAWDTRGYTF
>TRBJ1-4|.|TRBV7-2|.|12
TGTGCCAGCAGCTCCTCCGTCGGGAGACTGTTTTTT
CASSSSVGRLFF
>TRBJ1-2|.|TRBV21-1|.|18
TGTGCCAGCAGCAAACGCCGATCAGAGGGGGGGAGAAAGTATGGCTACACCTTC
CASSKRRSEGGRKYGYTF
>TRBJ1-2|.|TRBV5-4|.|14
TGTGCCAGCAGCCCAGGACAGAGTATGGCGGGCTACACCTTC
CASSPGQSMAGYTF
>TRBJ1-4|.|TRBV27|.|15
TGTGCCAGCAGTTTCTCGGTTGCAACTAATGAAAAACTGTTTTTT
CASSFSVATNEKLFF
>TRBJ2-3|.|TRBV7-3|TRBD2|17
TGTGCCAGCAGCTTAACGGGACTAGCGGGGGGGCTAGATACGCAGTATTTT
CASSLTGLAGGLDTQYF
>TRBJ1-2|.|TRBV10-2|TRBD1|15
TGCGCCAGCAGTGAGGGACAGGGGCTGGGCTATGGCTACACCTTC
CASSEGQGLGYGYTF
>TRBJ1-1|.|TRBV9|.|11
TGTGCCAGCAGCGCGGCGGGGGAAGCTTTCTTT
CASSAAGEAFF
>TRBJ1-1|.|TRBV19|.|13
TGTGCCGCTAGTCAGCAGAGAGGCACTGAAGCTTTCTTT
CAASQQRGTEAFF
>TRBJ1-3|.|TRBV29-1|.|15
TGCAGCGTTACCGGGACCGCGCGGGGTGGAAACACCATATATTTT
CSVTGTARGGNTIYF
>TRBJ2-2|.|TRBV7-3|.|14
TGTGCCAGCAGCTCTTCAGGGAACACCGGGGAGCTGTTTTTT
CASSSSGNTGELFF
>TRBJ1-4|.|TRBV18|TRBD1|15
TGTGCCAGCTCCCCTAGACAGGGGCCTAATGAAAAACTGTTTTTT
CASSPRQGPNEKLFF
>TRBJ2-3|.|TRBV5-1|TRBD2|17
TGCGCCAGCAGCTTAGGGCCTAGCGGGGTTAGCACAGATACGCAGTATTTT
CASSLGPSGVSTDTQYF
>TRBJ2-7|.|TRBV19|TRBD1|16
TGTGCCAGTAGTGGGGCCAGGACAGGTAACTCCTACGAGCAGTACTTC
CASSGARTGNSYEQYF
>TRBJ1-2|.|TRBV9|.|14
TGTGCCAGCAGCGTAAAATCGGGGGGAGGAGGCTACACCTTC
CASSVKSGGGGYTF
>TRBJ1-3|.|TRBV28|.|15
TGTGCCAGCAGTTTATTATCGGTGTCTGGAAACACCATATATTTT
CASSLLSVSGNTIYF
>TRBJ1-6|.|TRBV7-6|.|12
TGTGCCAGCAGTTATTTAAATTCACCCCTCCACTTT
CASSYLNSPLHF
>TRBJ2-7|.|TRBV7-2|TRBD2|15
TGTGCCAGCAGCCGGACGACTAGCGGGTCGTACGAGCAGTACTTC
CASSRTTSGSYEQYF
>TRBJ2-7|.|TRBV4-1|.|14
TGCGCCAGCAGCCAAGATGCCAGAACCTACGAGCAGTACTTC
CASSQDARTYEQYF
>TRBJ2-1|.|TRBV2|TRBD1|15
TGTGCCAGCATAGGGACGGACAGGGTGGGGAATGAGCAGTTCTTC
CASIGTDRVGNEQFF
>TRBJ1-2|.|TRBV6-6|.|12
TGTGCCAGCAGTTGGGCAGGGGATGGCTACACCTTC
CASSWAGDGYTF
>TRBJ2-5|.|TRBV2|.|13
TGTGCCAGCAGGAAGGACAGTCAAGAGACCCAGTACTTC
CASRKDSQETQYF
>TRBJ1-1|.|TRBV7-9|.|12
TGTGCCAGCAGCCTAAGAGGCACTGAAGCTTTCTTT
CASSLRGTEAFF
>TRBJ2-3|.|TRBV5-1|TRBD1|15
TGCGCCAGCAGCTTGGCAGGGGGAATCACAGATACGCAGTATTTT
CASSLAGGITDTQYF
>TRBJ1-1|once|TRBV5-7|.|15
TGTGCCAGCAGCTTGGTGATTGTCCGAGGAACTGAAGCTTTCTTT
CASSLVIVRGTEAFF
>TRBJ1-5|.|TRBV5-1|.|16
TGCGCCAGCAGCTTGAGTGGGCCGCATAGCAATCAGCCCCAGCATTTT
CASSLSGPHSNQPQHF
>TRBJ2-7|.|TRBV5-1|TRBD1|12
TGCGCCAGCAGTGCAGGGGGCTACGAGCAGTACTTC
CASSAGGYEQYF
>TRBJ2-7|few|TRBV6-1|TRBD2|13
TGTGCCAGCAGTGTGGAGGGAGGGCTCGAGCAGTACTTC
CASSVEGGLEQYF
>TRBJ1-1|.|TRBV6-5|.|14
TGTGCCAGCAGTTACTCCACGGTGAACACTGAAGCTTTCTTT
CASSYSTVNTEAFF
>TRBJ1-1|.|TRBV9|.|12
TGTGCCAGCGGGGGGGGGAACACTGAAGCTTTCTTT
CASGGGNTEAFF
>TRBJ1-1|.|TRBV19|.|15
TGTGCCAGTAGTGGTTCCGGGGTGCCGAACACTGAAGCTTTCTTT
CASSGSGVPNTEAFF
>TRBJ2-3|.|TRBV7-3|TRBD1|14
TGTGCCAGCAGCTCCGGACAGGGGGCAGATACGCAGTATTTT
CASSSGQGADTQYF
>TRBJ2-7|.|TRBV18|TRBD1|13
TGTGCCAGCTCACCAGGGACAGTCTACGAGCAGTACTTC
CASSPGTVYEQYF
>TRBJ1-4|.|TRBV7-9|.|14
TGTGCCAGCAGCTCTACAGGATTCGGGGAAAAACTGTTTTTT
CASSSTGFGEKLFF
>TRBJ2-7|.|TRBV7-2|TRBD2|14
TGTGCCAGCAGCTCTAGCGGGGGGGCGTGGGAGCAGTACTTC
CASSSSGGAWEQYF
>TRBJ1-5|.|TRBV6-5|.|14
TGTGCCAGCAGTTACGCTTCCGGTTATCAGCCCCAGCATTTT
CASSYASGYQPQHF
>TRBJ1-1|.|TRBV5-1|TRBD1|16
TGCGCCAGCAGCTTCGCCCCGGGACAGGGTGGCACTGAAGCTTTCTTT
CASSFAPGQGGTEAFF
>TRBJ2-7|once|TRBV7-3|.|13
TGTGCCAGCAGCCCAGGGGATGCAGGCTTGCAGTACTTC
CASSPGDAGLQYF
>TRBJ2-1|.|TRBV9|TRBD2|15
TGTGCCAGCAGCGTAGCGGGGGGGACCTACAATGAGCAGTTCTTC
CASSVAGGTYNEQFF
>TRBJ2-5|.|TRBV5-1|TRBD2|15
TGCGCCAGCAGCTTGGTAGCGGGGTTCCAAGAGACCCAGTACTTC
CASSLVAGFQETQYF
>TRBJ2-3|.|TRBV6-1|TRBD1|14
TGTGCCAGCGCCCGGGACAGTAGCACAGATACGCAGTATTTT
CASARDSSTDTQYF
>TRBJ2-7|.|TRBV7-2|.|14
TGTGCCAGCAGCTTAGTACGTGAAACATCCGAGCAGTACTTC
CASSLVRETSEQYF
>TRBJ2-7|.|TRBV7-2|TRBD2|16
TGTGCCAGCAGCTCGGAGTTAGCGGGGGGTACCTACGAGCAGTACTTC
CASSSELAGGTYEQYF
>TRBJ2-7|.|TRBV6-4|TRBD1|14
TGTGCCAGCAGTAAAGGGACAGTATCTTACGAGCAGTACTTC
CASSKGTVSYEQYF
>TRBJ2-5|.|TRBV5-1|.|14
TGCGCCAGCAGCGGTGGGTCGGGAATGGAGACCCAGTACTTC
CASSGGSGMETQYF
>TRBJ1-1|.|TRBV7-6|TRBD1|18
TGTGCCAGCAGCTTAGCAACCGGGACAGGGGGCGAGAACACTGAAGCTTTCTTT
CASSLATGTGGENTEAFF
>TRBJ2-7|.|TRBV5-1|.|16
TGCGCCAGCAGCTTGGCCAGGGGCCCTACCTTCAACGAGCAGTACTTC
CASSLARGPTFNEQYF
>TRBJ1-6|.|TRBV28|.|18
TGTGCCAGCAGTTCACTCGACCTTGGACAGTTGGGGAATTCACCCCTCCACTTT
CASSSLDLGQLGNSPLHF
>TRBJ2-2|.|TRBV5-4|TRBD1|16
TGTGCCAGCAGCTCGCCCAAGGACAGGCCTCCCGGGGAGCTGTTTTTT
CASSSPKDRPPGELFF
>TRBJ1-6|.|TRBV9|.|18
TGTGCCAGCAGCGTAGATCCTGGATCAGGGTCCTATAATTCACCCCTCCACTTT
CASSVDPGSGSYNSPLHF
>TRBJ1-4|.|TRBV5-8|.|17
TGTGCCAGCAGCCGCCTATCACACAGCGGGGGGAATGAAAAACTGTTTTTT
CASSRLSHSGGNEKLFF
>TRBJ1-1|.|TRBV18|.|15
TGTGCCAGCTCATGGCAGGCTCCCATGAACACTGAAGCTTTCTTT
CASSWQAPMNTEAFF
>TRBJ1-2|.|TRBV4-3|.|15
TGCGCCAGCAGCCAAGACGATGGAGGCAACTATGGCTACACCTTC
CASSQDDGGNYGYTF
>TRBJ2-6|.|TRBV7-9|.|16
TGTGCCAGCAGCTGGGGCAGCCTCTCTGGGGCCAACGTCCTGACTTTC
CASSWGSLSGANVLTF